This T cell receptor beta chain emerged from a study of blood T cells in healthy people across ages (dated by TCRdb to between 2014 and 2017). For the wider study: In model experiments, template switching captured about one uniquely barcoded TCR beta cDNA molecule for every two T cells. To avoid experimental bias, donors of different ages were distributed randomly across sequencing lanes. The study measured age-related changes in TCR beta repertoire diversity using deep sequencing normalized with unique cDNA molecular identifiers. The donors were split into four age groups: young (average 16 years), middle-aged (39), aged (about 62) and long-lived (82). Two additional independent replicas of 1 million unique cDNA reads from the same blood draw were analyzed for two donors (one aged 18 to 30 and one aged 80 or older). On the study overall, not on this receptor specifically: The CMV infection status of donors was not known, potentially confounding age-related changes in expanded clonotypes. As age increased, observed TCR beta diversity per million T cells dropped in a roughly linear way, and a significant reduction was already evident by age 40. Because profiling used bulk unsorted PBMCs, naive and antigen-experienced compartments could not be compared conclusively. Estimates of total diversity based on one million sequenced T cells were considered lower bounds and underestimates. Observed TCR beta diversity correlated strongly with the percentage of naive T cells measured by flow cytometry. The long-lived group showed more naive CD4+ T cells, fewer expanded clones and increased TCR diversity than the aged group, suggesting age selection.

The library was generated by 5' RACE. Sequencer: Illumina HiSeq 2500. A second PCR of about 6 to 11 cycles was run with a J-beta primer mix and a sample-barcoded 5' primer. Each TCR beta cDNA molecule received a unique molecular identifier from a template-switch 5' adaptor carrying 12 random nucleotides. Each sample yielded at least 2.5 million CDR3-containing paired-end reads. All of the RNA was converted into first-strand cDNA using the Mint cDNA synthesis kit, with a TRBC-specific oligonucleotide serving as the primer. Following uracil-DNA glycosylase treatment, all cDNA underwent a first 18-cycle PCR with the universal primers M1SS and BC2_uni_R. The original pipeline was this. For normalization, 1 million high-quality reads were randomly selected from each sample, with every read carrying a distinct molecular identifier. Instead of being binned into consensus sequences, reads that shared molecular identifiers were thrown out. MiTCR, with a Q25 quality threshold and the strictest error-elimination algorithm, was used for CDR3 identification, clonotype clustering and error correction. A nonparametric unseen species model using Euler transformation provided a lower-bound estimate of total TCR beta diversity. In TCRdb, the public reads were trimmed at Q25 with fastp and aligned with MiXCR, with productive beta chains retained. A single entry per CDR3 protein holds the most common genes and DNA from its merged rows. TCRdb's processing, not the authors' own work, is the source of the V and J calls. This sample lists roughly 1.5 million distinct CDR3 sequences; approximately 39% were detected once. Around 4% of the sample rests with the top ten.

Notes on this clonotype: No cognate antigen has been identified for it. This may stem from a read error, because a much larger clone lies one nucleotide away.

Including the terminal cysteine and phenylalanine, the CDR3 comprises 10 residues. Only the CDR3 portion is preserved as DNA: 30 bases, with reading frame beginning at the first base. Looking up the germline V gene yields CDR1 SQVTM and CDR2 ANQGSEA. The roughly 39 donors, aged about 6 to 95 years, were systemically healthy Caucasian individuals from Russia. Approximately 9.3 milliliters of peripheral blood were drawn from each donor into EDTA-treated Vacutainer tubes. Ficoll-Paque density-gradient centrifugation was used to isolate PBMCs, with at least 6 million per sample. Total RNA was extracted from PBMCs with Trizol reagent, with at least 5 micrograms obtained per sample. Naive CD45RAhigh/CD27high T cell percentages were measured by flow cytometry on a PBMC aliquot from every donor.

Source material: blood. This chain is built from TRBV29-1 and TRBJ2-1, with the D gene call left open. The better agreement between TRBJ2-7 and the DNA end casts doubt on the J call. The clonotype originates from a woman younger than 30 in good health. The DNA sequence is TGCAGCGGCCGATACAATGAGCAGTACTTC. This codes for CSGRYNEQYF.